This T cell receptor beta chain was captured in a study of T cell responses to AZD1222 COVID-19 vaccine (dated by TCRdb to about 2021). For the study in its entirety: A total of 240 or so trial participants underwent TCR sequencing, of whom roughly 210 had received two doses of AZD1222 and 26 had received two doses of the MenACWY control vaccine. Trial participants were enrolled by age into 18-55, 56-69 and 70-plus year subgroups, with roughly 160, 29 and 62 TCR-sequenced participants respectively. General conclusions and limits of the study: A significant rise in spike-specific TCR breadth and depth was observed after two AZD1222 doses relative to day 0 and relative to MenACWY recipients. Epitopes outside the regions mutated in the B.1.351 and B.1.1.7 variants were reportedly recognized by nearly half of the unique spike-specific TCRs. Conclusions about previously exposed vaccinees were limited because only six AZD1222 recipients were SARS-CoV-2 seropositive at baseline. The vaccine-associated CD4 TCRs covered the entire spike protein, and the dominant responses fell in regions 160-218 and 743-854. In the small 56-69-year group, the increase in depth fell short of significance, most likely because of low power. Most participants were white British and females outnumbered males, and the authors suggested that clonal diversity may have been underestimated. Because no day 14 peak-response samples were available, the repertoires could be characterized only after the peak T cell response.

Of note for this clone: Its antigen has not been determined. No qualities accompany the bases; no much larger clone lies one base away.

The CDR3 regions of human TCRbeta chains were analyzed by immunosequencing. The study's processing was this. Repertoire TCRs were checked for matches against a reference library of SARS-CoV-2-specific TCRs that had been generated using the MIRA antigen-specificity platform. Breadth was defined as the fraction of unique TCRs that were SARS-CoV-2-associated, and depth was defined as the fraction of total T cells that were SARS-CoV-2-associated. Using the MIRA data, every spike-specific TCR was mapped to the spike region that the TCR reacted to and assigned to either a CD4 or a CD8 class. Log10-transformed breadth and depth values were compared by one-way ANOVA with Sidak's multiple comparisons tests. Drawn from immuneACCESS, this table holds only the in-frame rearrangements with V and J called that TCRdb kept. Clones are partly lost; checked studies trace under half to an unresolved V gene and leave the rest unexplained. V and J calls and clone size follow that table, whereas D and trimming were derived from the DNA. In this sample the table shows fewer than 55,000 clones, around 80% of which occur a single time. 20% to 25% of the sample rests with the top ten.

Relative to germline, V is 6 bases shorter and J is 0 bases shorter, with 8 bases between their ends. The germline V gene (reference sequence) gives CDR1 as LNHDA and CDR2 as SQIVND. Including cysteine and phenylalanine, the CDR3 has 13 amino acids. Only CDR3 DNA is held: 39 bases, read in frame from base 1. The label giving this sample's time point can be read as: baseline before first vaccination. The label giving this sample's treatment or condition can be read as: meningococcal conjugate vaccine given as trial control. Vaccinee samples were obtained from the UK trials COV001 and COV002, which included a single-blind randomized controlled phase 2/3 trial of AZD1222 (ChAdOx1 nCoV-19) in healthy adults. For TCRbeta chain sequencing, PBMC samples from trial participants were taken at day 0 and at day 28 after the second dose.

The clonotype was recovered from an adult in good health. The sequence links TRBV19 to TRBJ1-1; the D gene lacks a confident call. Material: peripheral blood, obtained on day 0 of MenACWY control vaccination. The nucleotides are TGTGCCAGTAGGGGAAATATGAACACTGAAGCTTTCTTT. Its translation is CASRGNMNTEAFF.